This is a list of T cell receptor beta chains from one sample in a study of cytomegalovirus exposure and HLA in healthy donors. Libraries were prepared by immunoSEQ multiplex PCR; TCRdb keeps only in-frame clonotypes and omits some of them. The sample has about 160,000 clones, approximately 80% seen once. Sequencing input: PBMCs. Receptors originate from a woman between 50 and 59 years old in good health and CMV-seropositive. Each CDR3 is given with its conserved first and last residue. The D gene is left open where the match is weak. Part of the rows lack a size; the others show once, few, many or a class for expanded clones.

clone_size d_call j_call v_call cdr3_nt cdr3_aa
. . TRBJ1-5 TRBV7-2 TGTGCCAGCAGCCCAGTAGGATTGACAGTCAATCAGCCCCAGCATTTT CASSPVGLTVNQPQHF
once . TRBJ2-7 TRBV7-2 TGTGCCAGCAGCTTAGACCTCCAGGGGTTCTACGAGCAGTACTTC CASSLDLQGFYEQYF
. . TRBJ1-2 TRBV5-1 TGCGCCAGCAGCTTGGAAGGGGGAGATGGGGATGGCTACACCTTC CASSLEGGDGDGYTF
. . TRBJ1-5 TRBV28 TGTGCCAGCAGTCCGTATCTGCTAGGCAATCAGCCCCAGCATTTT CASSPYLLGNQPQHF
few . TRBJ1-3 TRBV6-1 TGTGCCAGCAGTGAGCCAGTCTCTGGAAACACCATATATTTT CASSEPVSGNTIYF
few . TRBJ2-1 TRBV18 TGTGCCAGCTCACCCCAGGGTTTCTCCTACAATGAGCAGTTCTTC CASSPQGFSYNEQFF
. . TRBJ2-3 TRBV7-2 TGTGCCAGCAGCTTAGCGCGGGACGGAACAGATACGCAGTATTTT CASSLARDGTDTQYF
. . TRBJ2-1 TRBV25-1 TGTGCCAGCAGGGAGAGTTCGGTGAGCTCCTACAATGAGCAGTTCTTC CASRESSVSSYNEQFF
. . TRBJ2-1 TRBV19 TGTGCCAGTAGTAGGGGGGACGGGTGGTACTCCTACAATGAGCAGTTCTTC CASSRGDGWYSYNEQFF
. . TRBJ2-6 TRBV7-9 TGTTCCAGCAGCTTAGAAGGGGGAGCCTACAACGTCCTGACTTTC CSSSLEGGAYNVLTF
. . TRBJ2-7 TRBV7-2 TGTGCCAGCAGCCTCAATGGGGGCCCCTACGAGCAGTACTTC CASSLNGGPYEQYF
once TRBD2 TRBJ2-3 TRBV30 TGTGCCTGGGGGGCTAGCGGGGGGTTCAGGGATACGCAGTATTTT CAWGASGGFRDTQYF
once TRBD2 TRBJ2-1 TRBV9 TGTGCCAGCAGCGGGGTAGAGCCAGCGGGGGCGGAGCAGTTCTTC CASSGVEPAGAEQFF
. TRBD1 TRBJ1-2 TRBV7-9 TGTGCCAGCAGCACCACAGGGGGCCGGAACTATGGCTACACCTTC CASSTTGGRNYGYTF
. TRBD2 TRBJ2-7 TRBV28 TGTGCCAGCAGTTTGGGGGCTTCCGGGACTAGGTCGCGGGAGCAGTACTTC CASSLGASGTRSREQYF
once . TRBJ2-2 TRBV9 TGTGCCAGCAGTCTGACAAACACCGGGGAGCTGTTTTTT CASSLTNTGELFF
. . TRBJ1-6 TRBV7-2 TGTGCCACCACCGACTTGACGGTTCGGAATTCACCCCTCCACTTT CATTDLTVRNSPLHF
. . TRBJ1-5 TRBV19 TGTGCCAGTAGTATAAAATCCAGGGTAAGTCAGCCCCAGCATTTT CASSIKSRVSQPQHF
. . TRBJ2-2 TRBV29-1 TGCAGCGTTGTCGTCTCCGCGAACACCGGGGAGCTGTTTTTT CSVVVSANTGELFF
. TRBD1 TRBJ1-1 TRBV4-3 TGCGCCAGCAGCCAGACAACAGGGGACACTGAAGCTTTCTTT CASSQTTGDTEAFF
. . TRBJ1-1 TRBV18 TGTGCCAGCTCACCACAGAGAGACACTGAAGCTTTCTTT CASSPQRDTEAFF
. TRBD2 TRBJ2-7 TRBV5-1 TGCGCCAGCAGCTCGTTACTAGCGGGAGAAGACGAGCAGTACTTC CASSSLLAGEDEQYF
. TRBD2 TRBJ2-7 TRBV6-5 TGTGCCAGCCGCGCGAGCGGGAGGGTTTACGAGCAGTACTTC CASRASGRVYEQYF
. . TRBJ2-2 TRBV20-1 TGCAGTGCACAGTTTGGCGGGGAGCTGTTTTTT CSAQFGGELFF
. TRBD2 TRBJ2-1 TRBV7-9 TGTGCCGGGGCAAGGAGCGGGGGGGCCCGGGGCGAGTTCTTC CAGARSGGARGEFF
. . TRBJ1-2 TRBV30 TGTGCCTGGAGTAACACCTGGGCCTATGGCTACACCTTC CAWSNTWAYGYTF
. . TRBJ1-1 TRBV18 TGTGCCAGCTCACCACCGCTTCGGGGTGAAGCTTTCTTT CASSPPLRGEAFF
. . TRBJ2-2 TRBV6-6 TGTGCCAGCAGCCCGACAAGGAACACCGGGGAGCTGTTTTTT CASSPTRNTGELFF
. . TRBJ2-3 TRBV5-1 TGCGCCAGCATTAAATGGGGACACAGCACAGATACGCAGTATTTT CASIKWGHSTDTQYF
. TRBD2 TRBJ2-1 TRBV7-2 TGTGCCAGCAGCTCCGACGGGGGGAGCTCCTACAATGAGCAGTTCTTC CASSSDGGSSYNEQFF
. . TRBJ2-1 TRBV7-2 TGTGCCAGCAGCCCCAAATACAATGAGCAGTTCTTC CASSPKYNEQFF
. . TRBJ1-2 TRBV4-3 TGCGCCAGCAGCCCAAGGTCGGGACACCAAAACTATGGCTACACCTTC CASSPRSGHQNYGYTF
. . TRBJ2-7 TRBV21-1 TGTGCCAGCAGCGCACAGGGTTACCCAGACGGGGACGAGCAGTACTTC CASSAQGYPDGDEQYF
. TRBD1 TRBJ2-5 TRBV2 TGTGCCAGCAGAGGGGACAGCAACCAAGAGACCCAGTACTTC CASRGDSNQETQYF
. TRBD1 TRBJ1-4 TRBV30 TGTGCCTGGACTGTCAGGGGGATGAGGGAAAAACTGTTTTTT CAWTVRGMREKLFF
. TRBD1 TRBJ1-4 TRBV6-5 TGTGCCAGCAGCGTCGACAGGGGTACTGAAAAACTGTTTTTT CASSVDRGTEKLFF
. TRBD1 TRBJ1-2 TRBV7-9 TGTGCCAGCAGCTTAGGGGGGACAGTTCTATATGGCTACACCTTC CASSLGGTVLYGYTF
once . TRBJ2-7 TRBV18 TGTGCCAGCTCACCACAACGAAACAACGAGCAGTACTTC CASSPQRNNEQYF
. . TRBJ2-3 TRBV4-2 TGTGCCAGCAGCCAAGAGGGTACAGCCTCGGCCGGGGGGCAGTATTTT CASSQEGTASAGGQYF
. TRBD1 TRBJ2-5 TRBV5-1 TGCGCCAGCAGCTCAGACAGGGGTAAAGAGACCCAGTACTTC CASSSDRGKETQYF
. . TRBJ2-7 TRBV7-2 TGTGCCAGCGATGCGGGTGTCTCCTACGAGCAGTACTTC CASDAGVSYEQYF
. TRBD2 TRBJ2-1 TRBV4-2 TGTGCCAGCAGCCAAGATCGGGCGGGAGGTTTGGACAATGAGCAGTTCTTC CASSQDRAGGLDNEQFF
. TRBD2 TRBJ2-3 TRBV5-1 TGCGCCAGCAGCTTCGAGGGAGGGCTCCCCGGGGATACGCAGTATTTT CASSFEGGLPGDTQYF